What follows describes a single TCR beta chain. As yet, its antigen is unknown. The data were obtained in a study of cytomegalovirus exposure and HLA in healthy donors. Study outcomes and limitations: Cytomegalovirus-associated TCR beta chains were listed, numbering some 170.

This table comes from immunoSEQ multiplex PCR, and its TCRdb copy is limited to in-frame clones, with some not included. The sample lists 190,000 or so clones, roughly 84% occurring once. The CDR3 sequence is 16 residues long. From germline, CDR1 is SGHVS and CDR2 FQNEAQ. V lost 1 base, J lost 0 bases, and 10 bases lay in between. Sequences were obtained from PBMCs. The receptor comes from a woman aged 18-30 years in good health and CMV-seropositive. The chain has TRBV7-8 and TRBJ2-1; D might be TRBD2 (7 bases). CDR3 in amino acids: CASSLERGGSYNEQFF. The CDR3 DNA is TGTGCCAGCAGCTTAGAGAGGGGGGGCTCCTACAATGAGCAGTTCTTC.